Below, 6 T cell receptor beta chains from the same sample are listed, as sequenced in a study of radiotherapy plus CTLA-4 blockade in lung cancer. TCRdb keeps only in-frame clones here, not all; method: immunoSEQ multiplex PCR. The data hold tens of thousands of clones, with roughly 75% observed a single time. Specimen: peripheral blood, collected from a patient treated with radiotherapy plus ipilimumab. The receptors shown here come from a human donor with non-small cell lung cancer who had a complete response to radiotherapy plus ipilimumab.

The V gene is TRBV4-1, the J gene TRBJ1-5; weak D call: TRBD1 (6 bases). V was trimmed by 0 bases and J by 0 bases, leaving 15 bases between them. The CDR3 loop spans 18 amino acids. In germline, CDR1 is MGHRA, CDR2 YSYEKL. CDR3 DNA: TGCGCCAGCAGCCAAGAAGGGGGGGGCTCATATAGCAATCAGCCCCAGCATTTT. This translates into CASSQEGGGSYSNQPQHF.

This clone was found a few times. The chain combines TRBV30 with TRBJ2-1, with D perhaps assigned TRBD1 or TRBD2 (5 bases each). This CDR3 contains 13 residues. Germline V gene sequence: CDR1 GTSNPN, CDR2 SVGIG (reference sequence). Trimming left V 7 bases short and J 2 bases short, with 12 bases between. CDR3: CAFGEGTYNEQFF. In DNA, the CDR3 is TGTGCCTTCGGAGAGGGGACCTACAATGAGCAGTTCTTC. The complete variable domain, with remaining parts taken from reference TRBV30 and TRBJ2-1, reads SQTIHQWPATLVQPVGSPLSLECTVEGTSNPNLYWYRQAAGRGLQLLFYSVGIGQISSEVPQNLSASRPQDRQFILSSKKLLLSDSGFYLCAFGEGTYNEQFFGPGTRLTVL.

The chain joins TRBV2 to TRBJ2-7, with a tentative D call TRBD1 (6 bases). Germline CDR1 and CDR2: SNHLY and FYNNEI. This CDR3 comprises 14 residues. Between the trimmed V and J ends, which lost 7 bases and 2 bases, there was a span of 15 bases. The CDR3 nucleotides read TGTGCCAGCACTGGGGACATTCGGGCCTACGAGCAGTACTTC. It specifies CASTGDIRAYEQYF.

The gene calls are TRBV30 and TRBJ2-1; 7 nucleotides agree with TRBD2. This CDR3 has 15 amino acids. Germline V lookup: CDR1 GTSNPN, CDR2 SVGIG (reference sequence). Trimming at V came to 0 bases and at J to 5 bases, leaving 7 bases not matched to a gene. CDR3 in DNA: TGTGCCTGGAGTGTGGGACTACCAGCTAACAATGAGCAGTTCTTC. Amino acids: CAWSVGLPANNEQFF.

This chain connects TRBV10-1 to TRBJ2-1, with D unresolved. Germline values: CDR1 WNHNN, CDR2 SYGVQD (reference sequence). V was pared by 4 bases and J by 0 bases, with 7 bases between. There are 14 residues in the CDR3. The chain's CDR3 is CASSGPPSYNEQFF. The CDR3 bases are TGCGCCAGCAGTGGACCCCCCTCCTACAATGAGCAGTTCTTC.

The chain combines TRBV7-2 with TRBJ2-7; TRBD1 aligns across 8 bases. V lost 5 bases and J lost 2; bases outside the gene matches: 14. Germline CDR1 reads SGHTA; CDR2 reads FQGNSA. This CDR3 region has 17 residues. CDR3 loop: CASSARTGTPLAYEQYF. For the CDR3, the DNA is TGTGCCAGCAGCGCCCGGACAGGGACTCCCCTGGCCTACGAGCAGTACTTC.